The entry that follows covers one T cell receptor (beta chain) sequence. The record originates from a study of blood T cell repertoires in COVID-19. Study-wide context: Italy, Spain and the United States were the sources of the convalescent and acute COVID-19 samples.

Assignments of participants to cohorts depended upon their own reported clinical history. Produced via immunoSEQ multiplex PCR; TCRdb's table is partial and in-frame only. The table includes approximately 270,000 clones, around 93% detected once. The length of the CDR3 is 16 residues. In germline, CDR1 is MGHDK, CDR2 SYGVNS. The V and J ends lost 5 bases and 5 bases respectively, with 18 bases between them. The sample comprised PBMCs or T cells enriched from blood (not recorded which). The TCR originated in a human donor in a cohort exposed to, infected with or recovered from COVID-19 (not recorded which). The donor label of this sample is uncertain. The chain links TRBV25-1 to TRBJ2-2; TRBD1 might be the D (6 bases). In DNA, the CDR3 is TGTGCCAGCAGTCCACTCGGACAGCTATCAACCGGGGAGCTGTTTTTT. Protein sequence: CASSPLGQLSTGELFF.